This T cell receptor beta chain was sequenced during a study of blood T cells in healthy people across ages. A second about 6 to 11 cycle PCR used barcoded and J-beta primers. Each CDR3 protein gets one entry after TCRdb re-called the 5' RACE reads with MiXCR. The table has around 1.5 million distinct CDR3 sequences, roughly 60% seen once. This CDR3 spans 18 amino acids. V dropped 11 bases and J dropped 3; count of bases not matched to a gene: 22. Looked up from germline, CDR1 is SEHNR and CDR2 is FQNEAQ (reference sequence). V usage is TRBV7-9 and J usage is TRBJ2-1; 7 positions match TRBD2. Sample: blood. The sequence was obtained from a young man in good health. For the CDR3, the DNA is TGTGCCTCAGCGATGCTCGCCCTCAAGCGGGATCTCTACAATGAGCAGTTCTTC. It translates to CASAMLALKRDLYNEQFF.